Reported below is one TCR beta chain. TCRdb ran MiXCR on the 5' RACE reads and lists one entry per CDR3 protein. The data show 60,000 or so distinct CDR3 sequences, with roughly 12% seen just once and 1.2% to 1.5% held by the top ten. The entry originates in a study of early T cells in non-severe SARS-CoV-2 infection. This CDR3 comprises 16 residues. Between the trimmed V and J ends, which lost 5 bases and 0 bases, there was a span of 18 bases. Germline V gene data show CDR1 as SQVTM and CDR2 as ANQGSEA. The specimen was whole blood, collected at baseline. The chain employs TRBV29-1 and TRBJ2-3, with unresolved D. This TCR was recovered from an adult who was a healthcare worker with PCR-confirmed SARS-CoV-2 infection or an uninfected control (not recorded which). The CDR3 region is CSVSGAPTHSTDTQYF. DNA of the CDR3: TGCAGCGTTAGTGGAGCCCCAACCCATAGCACAGATACGCAGTATTTT.